Listed here are 21 T cell receptor beta chains from one sample, sequenced in a study of CD8 T cells in Susac syndrome (dated by TCRdb to about 2019). Receptors were amplified or captured by the immunoSEQ multiplex PCR assay. RNA was extracted using the RNeasy kit, and about 0.45 to 1 microgram was reverse transcribed with random hexamers. Through fastp at Q25 and MiXCR, TCRdb rebuilt clones from the public reads, retaining in-frame beta chains. Each entry is one CDR3 protein sequence, shown with its most common DNA and genes. For this sample the table gives tens of thousands of distinct CDR3 sequences, of which roughly 92% were detected only once. Jointly, the top ten make up roughly 0.19% of the sample. Sequencing was done on a sample of CD8+ T cells from PBMCs. The source is a human donor in good health.

This sequence joins TRBV6-1 and TRBJ1-2; TRBD1 matches at 12 bases. The CDR3 extends over 17 amino acids. CDR1 and CDR2 from the germline V gene are MNHNS and SASEGT. V lost 7 bases and J lost 8; bases outside the gene matches: 17. CDR3 nucleotides: TGTGCCAGCATCCCCTTCCCGGGACAGGGGGCGCGTTGGGGCTACACCTTC. Translation: CASIPFPGQGARWGYTF.

The genes are TRBV5-1 and TRBJ2-1; D is uncertain. The V gene's germline CDR1 is SGHRS and CDR2 YFSETQ. This CDR3 is 16 amino acids long. The V end was cut by 2 bases, the J end by 4 bases, with 16 bases between. For the CDR3, the DNA is TGCGCCAGCAGCTTCGGCCCTGAACTTTTATACAATGAGCAGTTCTTC. Its translation is CASSFGPELLYNEQFF.

The chain uses TRBV19 and TRBJ2-3; D not certain. CDR1 and CDR2 (germline): LNHDA, SQIVND (reference sequence). The CDR3 runs 14 residues. Between the trimmed V and J ends, which lost 3 bases and 2 bases, there was a span of 9 bases. CDR3 sequence reads: CASSIGSSTDTQYF. The CDR3 nucleotides are TGTGCCAGTAGTATCGGCAGCTCCACAGATACGCAGTATTTT.

The V and J genes are TRBV12-3 or TRBV12-4 and TRBJ2-7; TRBD1 matches at 9 bases. Losses at the gene ends were 4 bases for V and 4 bases for J; bases not matched to a gene: 8. CDR3 length equals 15 residues. The CDR3 spells CASSWGQGGEYEQYF. CDR3 DNA: TGTGCCAGCAGTTGGGGACAGGGAGGGGAATACGAGCAGTACTTC.

The V gene is TRBV7-9, the J gene TRBJ2-3; 8 bases line up with TRBD2. CDR1 is SEHNR, CDR2 FQNEAQ, per germline (reference sequence). V shed 5 bases, J shed 2 bases, and the junction held 12 bases outside the gene matches. The CDR3 has 17 amino acids. CDR3 residues: CASSPLPGGADTDTQYF. CDR3 bases: TGTGCCAGCAGCCCCCTACCCGGGGGGGCAGACACAGATACGCAGTATTTT.

This chain joins TRBV27 and TRBJ2-3; D gene unclear. From germline, CDR1 is MNHEY and CDR2 SMNVEV (reference sequence). The CDR3 is 16 residues long. The ends were cut back, 3 bases at V and 2 bases at J, with 15 bases in the middle. CDR3 in DNA: TGTGCCAGCAGTTTTTACGATTCCCTACTCACAGATACGCAGTATTTT. Translation gives CASSFYDSLLTDTQYF.

The chain couples TRBV12-3 or TRBV12-4 to TRBJ2-1; tentative D call: TRBD1 (6 bases). The CDR3 totals 13 residues. Deletions cut 5 bases from V and 8 bases from J, with 13 bases between. This CDR3 reads CASSPGHVDEQFF. CDR3 in DNA: TGTGCCAGCAGTCCGGGACATGTCGATGAGCAGTTCTTC.

The V and J genes are TRBV6-2 or TRBV6-3 and TRBJ1-1; the D gene is possibly TRBD1 (5 bases). The CDR3 sequence is 13 residues long. Germline-derived CDR1 and CDR2 are MNHEY and SVGEGT. Trimming took 8 bases from V and 1 from J, leaving 11 bases between them. The CDR3 is CASGDSRNTEAFF. For the CDR3, the DNA is TGTGCCAGCGGTGACAGCAGGAACACTGAAGCTTTCTTT.

This chain uses TRBV9 with TRBJ1-5; no firm D call. The V gene lost 0 bases and the J gene lost 1 base, with 5 bases spanning the gap. This CDR3 spans 14 amino acids. The V gene's germline CDR1 is SGDLS and CDR2 YYNGEE. The CDR3 nucleotides read TGTGCCAGCAGCGTAGATGGCAGCAATCAGCCCCAGCATTTT. This encodes CASSVDGSNQPQHF.

The CDR3 nucleotides read TGTGCCAGCAGTGTGGGCGAGCGGGGGGCTGTGGAGCAGTTCTTC. Translated: CASSVGERGAVEQFF. The chain uses TRBV2 and TRBJ2-1; TRBD2 aligns across 9 bases. The length of the CDR3 is 15 residues. Germline CDR1 is SNHLY and CDR2 is FYNNEI. V trimming: 4 bases; J trimming: 10 bases; junction bases outside the gene matches: 11.

The J gene is TRBJ1-1, the V gene TRBV11-2; 7 positions agree with TRBD1. The CDR3 covers 20 residues. Germline CDR1 reads SGHAT; CDR2 reads FQNNGV. Trimming cost V 1 base and J 2 bases; bases outside gene matches: 19. This chain's CDR3 is CASSLVAGHRTGDSNTEAFF. As DNA, the CDR3 is TGTGCCAGCAGCTTAGTAGCTGGCCACAGGACAGGAGATTCCAACACTGAAGCTTTCTTT.

This clonotype was seen once. CDR3 nucleotides: TGTGCCAGCAGCCTGGTGCCGTACAGGGGGCCTTTGTCCTACAATGAGCAGTTCTTC. It specifies CASSLVPYRGPLSYNEQFF. The V gene is TRBV5-8, the J gene TRBJ2-1; TRBD1 matches at 9 bases. This CDR3 is 19 amino acids long. The germline V gene has CDR1 SGHTS and CDR2 YDEGEE. The V segment lost 4 bases and the J segment 1 base; nucleotides outside the gene matches: 15. The full variable domain, with the rest looked up from reference TRBV5-8 and TRBJ2-1, is EAGVTQSPTHLIKTRGQQATLRCSPISGHTSVYWYQQALGLGLQFLLWYDEGEERNRGNFPPRFSGRQFPNYSSELNVNALELEDSALYLCASSLVPYRGPLSYNEQFFGPGTRLTVL.

The genes are TRBV6-5 and TRBJ1-6, with D possibly TRBD1 on 6 matching bases. The germline V gene has CDR1 MNHEY and CDR2 SVGAGI. V lost 0 bases and J 7 bases, leaving 10 bases between the germline ends. This CDR3 has 15 residues. The CDR3 loop reads CASSYSRGINSPLHF. The CDR3 DNA follows: TGTGCCAGCAGTTACTCAAGGGGGATCAATTCACCCCTCCACTTT.

The J gene is TRBJ1-5, the V gene TRBV6-2 or TRBV6-3, with D unresolved. Germline CDR1 MNHEY, CDR2 SVGEGT. The CDR3 covers 16 residues. V dropped 0 bases and J dropped 5 bases, with 14 bases sitting between them. CDR3 sequence: CASSYSTLSEDQPQHF. The CDR3 bases are TGTGCCAGCAGTTACTCGACGCTCTCAGAGGATCAGCCCCAGCATTTT.

The chain has TRBV12-3 or TRBV12-4 and TRBJ2-3; D may correspond to TRBD1 or TRBD2 (5 bases each). The CDR3 has 16 amino acids. V shed 6 bases and J shed 2 bases, with 18 bases lying between them. CDR3 DNA: TGTGCCAGCAGAGAGCTGGGGGAAGGGGCCACAGATACGCAGTATTTT. Translating it yields CASRELGEGATDTQYF.

The chain carries TRBV10-3 and TRBJ2-7, with TRBD2 as a possible D gene (5 bases). Germline V gene lookup returns CDR1 ENHRY and CDR2 SYGVKD. CDR3 length equals 13 residues. With 3 bases removed from V and 4 bases from J, the gap between germline ends came to 10 bases. CDR3 protein: CAISEEGRYEQYF. DNA for the CDR3: TGTGCCATCAGTGAAGAGGGCAGGTACGAGCAGTACTTC.

V is TRBV20-1 and J is TRBJ2-3; TRBD1 agrees at 8 bases. Germline CDR1 DFQATT, CDR2 SNEGSKA (reference sequence). Trimming cost V 1 base and J 0 bases; bases outside gene matches: 3. This CDR3 has 15 residues. The CDR3 nucleotides are TGCAGTGCTAGAGCAGGGGGCCTTAGCACAGATACGCAGTATTTT. This gives the protein CSARAGGLSTDTQYF.

The V and J genes are TRBV27 and TRBJ2-1; 10 positions agree with TRBD2. Germline trimming cut 5 bases from V and 3 bases from J; bases unmatched to any gene: 10. The germline V gene encodes CDR1 MNHEY and CDR2 SMNVEV (reference sequence). This CDR3 comprises 17 residues. The CDR3 bases are TGTGCCAGCAGTCCCCCCCTGATAGCGGGGGGCTACAATGAGCAGTTCTTC. The encoded protein is CASSPPLIAGGYNEQFF.

The chain recombines TRBV7-9 with TRBJ2-5; D uncertain. Trimming left V 7 bases short and J 2 bases short, with 14 bases between. The CDR3 has 14 amino acids. Per germline, CDR1 SEHNR and CDR2 FQNEAQ (reference sequence). CDR3 nucleotide sequence: TGTGCCAGCACCTACCAGATTGCTCAAGAGACCCAGTACTTC. Its translation is CASTYQIAQETQYF.

This chain joins TRBV9 and TRBJ1-2; tentative D call: TRBD1 (5 bases). The CDR3 is made up of 13 amino acids. Deletions cut 3 bases from V and 4 bases from J, with 10 bases between. CDR1 SGDLS and CDR2 YYNGEE come from the germline V gene. In DNA form, the CDR3 reads TGTGCCAGCAGCGCTACAGGTGGCTATGGCTACACCTTC. It codes for CASSATGGYGYTF.

V usage is TRBV7-9 and J usage is TRBJ2-4, with D hard to call. The CDR3 is 13 residues long. Germline loops: CDR1 SEHNR, CDR2 FQNEAQ (reference sequence). V lost 5 bases to trimming and J lost 9 bases, with 14 bases between them. The CDR3 DNA reads TGTGCCAGCAGCCAGGACCAAATGAGCATTCAGTACTTC. Its protein product is CASSQDQMSIQYF.